This TCR beta chain was recorded in a study of cytomegalovirus exposure and HLA in healthy donors. Of note for this clone: The antigen is undetermined. Other DNA sequences within the sample encode an identical CDR3.

CDR3 length equals 14 residues. Germline loops: CDR1 SGHTA, CDR2 FQGNSA. The ends were cut back, 5 bases at V and 0 bases at J, with 9 bases in the middle. Study observations and caveats: When a later analysis compared HLA-associated TCR beta chains with equally common others, the HLA-associated chains turned out to be more clonally expanded and to have lower generation probabilities. A later analysis linked a missense variant in DCLRE1C to the trimming of TCR beta V and J genes. Most subjects' HLA-A and HLA-B alleles were reportedly predicted from TCR beta sequences.

PCR used 60 Vbeta primers and 13 Jbeta primers. The data were produced by immunoSEQ multiplex PCR, yet TCRdb's version contains in-frame clones alone and is incomplete. Here the sample spans about 100,000 clones, roughly three quarters being singletons. This clonotype was sampled from a man between 35 and 55 years old in good health and CMV-seronegative. This rearrangement joins TRBV7-2 to TRBJ2-3; D is uncertain. Sequencing was done on a sample of PBMCs. CDR3 region: CASSLRQSTDTQYF. The DNA of the CDR3 is TGTGCCAGCAGCCTCAGGCAGAGCACAGATACGCAGTATTTT.